This T cell receptor (beta chain) emerged from a study of blood T cell repertoires in COVID-19. Turning to the study itself: PBMCs, B-cell-depleted T cells, or T cells were the source of the cDNA or gDNA that made up the material.

Trimming stripped 8 bases from V and 7 bases from J, with 18 bases between. The CDR3 has 14 amino acids. The germline CDR1 and CDR2 sequences are WNHNN and SYGVQD (reference sequence). The table came from immunoSEQ multiplex PCR; TCRdb's copy has only in-frame clones and leaves some out. The repertoire holds 20,000 to 30,000 clones, with 92% as singletons. V and J are TRBV10-1 and TRBJ2-1; D perhaps matches TRBD2 (6 bases). This sequence was found in a man between 65 and 85 years old with active COVID-19. The sample comprised peripheral blood. The CDR3 here is CASGRDNRYNEQFF. The CDR3 DNA follows: TGCGCCAGCGGGCGGGATAACAGGTATAATGAGCAGTTCTTC.